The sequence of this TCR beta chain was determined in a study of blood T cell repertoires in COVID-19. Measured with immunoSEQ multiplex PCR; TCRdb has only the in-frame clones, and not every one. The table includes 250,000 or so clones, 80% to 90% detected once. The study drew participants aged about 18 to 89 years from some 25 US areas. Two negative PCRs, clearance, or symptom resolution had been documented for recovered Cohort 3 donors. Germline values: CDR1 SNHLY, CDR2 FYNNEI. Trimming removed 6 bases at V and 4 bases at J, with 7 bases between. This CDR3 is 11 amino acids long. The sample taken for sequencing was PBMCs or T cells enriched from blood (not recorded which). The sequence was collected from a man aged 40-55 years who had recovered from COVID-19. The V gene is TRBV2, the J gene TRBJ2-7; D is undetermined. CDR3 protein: CASRLEYEQYF. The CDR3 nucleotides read TGTGCCAGCAGGTTAGAGTACGAGCAGTACTTC.